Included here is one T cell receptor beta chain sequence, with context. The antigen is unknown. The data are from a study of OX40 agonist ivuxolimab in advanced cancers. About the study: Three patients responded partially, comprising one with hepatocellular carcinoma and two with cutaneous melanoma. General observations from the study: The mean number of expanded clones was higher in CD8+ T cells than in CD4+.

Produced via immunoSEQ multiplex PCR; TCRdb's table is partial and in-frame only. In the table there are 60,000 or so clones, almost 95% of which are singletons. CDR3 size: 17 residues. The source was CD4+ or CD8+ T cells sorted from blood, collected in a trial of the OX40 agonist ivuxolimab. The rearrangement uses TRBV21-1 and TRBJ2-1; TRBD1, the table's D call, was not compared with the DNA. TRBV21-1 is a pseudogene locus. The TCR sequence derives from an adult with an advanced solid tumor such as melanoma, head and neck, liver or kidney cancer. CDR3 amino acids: CASSRKDRDRAYNEQFF. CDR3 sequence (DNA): TGTGCCAGCAGCAGGAAAGACCGGGACAGAGCCTACAATGAGCAGTTCTTC.